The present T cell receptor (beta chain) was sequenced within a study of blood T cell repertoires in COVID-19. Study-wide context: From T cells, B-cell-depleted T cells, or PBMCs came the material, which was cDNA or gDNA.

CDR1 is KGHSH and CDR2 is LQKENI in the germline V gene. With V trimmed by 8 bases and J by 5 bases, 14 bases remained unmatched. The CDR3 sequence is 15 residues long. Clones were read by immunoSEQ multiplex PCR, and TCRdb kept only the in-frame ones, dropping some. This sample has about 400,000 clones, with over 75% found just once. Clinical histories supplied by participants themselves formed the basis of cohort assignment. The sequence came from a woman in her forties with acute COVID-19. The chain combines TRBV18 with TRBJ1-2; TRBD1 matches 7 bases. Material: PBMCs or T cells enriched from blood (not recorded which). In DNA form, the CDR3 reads TGTGCCAGCGCAACACCGGGACAGAGCCTTTATGGCTACACCTTC. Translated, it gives CASATPGQSLYGYTF.